What follows is one T cell receptor beta chain and its context. Its antigen remains unknown. The sample originates from a study of vaccination effects on CD4 cells after COVID-19. This CDR3 comprises 16 residues. The ends were cut back, 2 bases at V and 4 bases at J, with 15 bases in the middle. Germline V gene data show CDR1 as KGHDR and CDR2 as SFDVKD. Expansion with viral peptide pools was applied to antigen-specific CD4+ T cells by the ViraFEST assay prior to sequencing. Investigators separated out CD4+ T cells once 10 days of culture had passed. Everyone in the study got two shots of either the BNT162b2 or mRNA-1273 vaccine. It was with about 10 IU/ml IL-2 and around 10 ug/ml peptides that a few million PBMC per well were cultured. Profiling relied on immunoSEQ multiplex PCR, and the TCRdb table lists in-frame clones only, not all of them. The sample carries 20,000 to 30,000 clones, 75% to 80% recorded once.

General study points: In vaccinees who were healthy, merely 1 out of 255 vaccine-induced clones cross-reacted with common cold coronaviruses.

The chain joins TRBV24-1 to TRBJ2-3; possible D gene TRBD2, 7 bases. The sequenced sample was CD4+ T cells from PBMCs cultured with SARS-CoV-2 spike peptides, obtained after COVID-19 vaccination. The TCR was taken from a human donor who received a COVID-19 vaccine. Some clones in this sample may be carry-over from other donors' samples. DNA of the CDR3: TGTGCCACCAGTGATTACGGGGGGCGCTTCTCAGATACGCAGTATTTT. This codes for CATSDYGGRFSDTQYF.